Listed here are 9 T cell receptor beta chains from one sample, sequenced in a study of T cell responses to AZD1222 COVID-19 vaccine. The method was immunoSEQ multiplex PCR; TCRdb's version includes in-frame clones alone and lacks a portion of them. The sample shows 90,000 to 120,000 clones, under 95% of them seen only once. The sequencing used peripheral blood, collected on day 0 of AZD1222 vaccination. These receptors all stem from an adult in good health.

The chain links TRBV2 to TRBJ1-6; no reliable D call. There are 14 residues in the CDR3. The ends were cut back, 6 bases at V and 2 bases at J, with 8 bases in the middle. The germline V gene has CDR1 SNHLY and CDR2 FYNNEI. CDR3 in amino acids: CASSLRAYNSPLHF. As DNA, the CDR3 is TGTGCCAGCAGCCTCCGGGCCTATAATTCACCCCTCCACTTT.

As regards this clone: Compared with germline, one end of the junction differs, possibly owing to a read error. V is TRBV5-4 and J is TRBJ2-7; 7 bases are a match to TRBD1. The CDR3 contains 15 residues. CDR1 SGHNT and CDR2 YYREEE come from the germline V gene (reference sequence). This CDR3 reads CASSLVGGQLYKQYF. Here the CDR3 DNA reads TGTGCCAGCAGCTTGGTAGGGGGACAGCTCTACAAGCAGTACTTC.

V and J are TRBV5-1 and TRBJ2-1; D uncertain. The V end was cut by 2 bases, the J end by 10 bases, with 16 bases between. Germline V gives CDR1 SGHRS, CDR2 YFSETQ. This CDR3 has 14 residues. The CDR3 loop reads CASSLRPAENEQFF. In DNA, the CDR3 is TGCGCCAGCAGCTTAAGGCCCGCCGAGAACGAGCAGTTCTTC. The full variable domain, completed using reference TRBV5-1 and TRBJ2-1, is KAGVTQTPRYLIKTRGQQVTLSCSPISGHRSVSWYQQTPGQGLQFLFEYFSETQRNKGNFPGRFSGRQFSNSRSEMNVSTLELGDSALYLCASSLRPAENEQFFGPGTRLTVL.

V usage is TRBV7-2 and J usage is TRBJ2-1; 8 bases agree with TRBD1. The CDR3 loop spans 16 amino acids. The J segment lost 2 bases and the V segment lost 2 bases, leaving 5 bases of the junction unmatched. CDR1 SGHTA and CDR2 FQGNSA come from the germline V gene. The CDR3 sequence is CASSLTPGQAYNEQFF. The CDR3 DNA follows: TGTGCCAGCAGCTTAACACCGGGACAGGCCTACAATGAGCAGTTCTTC.

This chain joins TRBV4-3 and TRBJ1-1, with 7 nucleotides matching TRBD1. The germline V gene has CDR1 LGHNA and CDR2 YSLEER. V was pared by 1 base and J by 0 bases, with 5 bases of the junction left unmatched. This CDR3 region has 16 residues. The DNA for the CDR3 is TGCGCCAGCAGCCAAGTGGGGGGACAGATGAACACTGAAGCTTTCTTT. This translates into CASSQVGGQMNTEAFF.

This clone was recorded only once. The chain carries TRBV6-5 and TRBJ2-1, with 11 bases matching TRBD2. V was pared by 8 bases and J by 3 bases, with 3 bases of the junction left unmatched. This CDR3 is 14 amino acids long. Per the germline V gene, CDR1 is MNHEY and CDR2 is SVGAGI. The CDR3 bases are TGTGCCAGCCAACTAGCGGGGGACTACAATGAGCAGTTCTTC. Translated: CASQLAGDYNEQFF.

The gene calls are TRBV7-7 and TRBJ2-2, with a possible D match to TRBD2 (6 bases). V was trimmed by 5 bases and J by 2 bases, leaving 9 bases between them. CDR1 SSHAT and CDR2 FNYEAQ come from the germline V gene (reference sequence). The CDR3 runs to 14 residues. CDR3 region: CASSPLANTGELFF. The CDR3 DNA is TGTGCCAGCAGCCCACTAGCAAACACCGGGGAGCTGTTTTTT.

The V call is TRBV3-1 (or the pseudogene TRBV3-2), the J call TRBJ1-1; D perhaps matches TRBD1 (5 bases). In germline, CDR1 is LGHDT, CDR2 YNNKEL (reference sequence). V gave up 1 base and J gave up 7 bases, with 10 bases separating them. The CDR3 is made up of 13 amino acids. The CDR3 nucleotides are TGTGCCAGCAGCCAAGGAGCGAGGGGTGAAGCTTTCTTT. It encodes CASSQGARGEAFF.

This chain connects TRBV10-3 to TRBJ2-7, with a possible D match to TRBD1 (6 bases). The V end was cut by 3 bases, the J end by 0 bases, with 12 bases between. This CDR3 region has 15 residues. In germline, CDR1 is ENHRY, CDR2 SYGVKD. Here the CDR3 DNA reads TGTGCCATCAGTGATTTACAGGGACCCTCCTACGAGCAGTACTTC. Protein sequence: CAISDLQGPSYEQYF.